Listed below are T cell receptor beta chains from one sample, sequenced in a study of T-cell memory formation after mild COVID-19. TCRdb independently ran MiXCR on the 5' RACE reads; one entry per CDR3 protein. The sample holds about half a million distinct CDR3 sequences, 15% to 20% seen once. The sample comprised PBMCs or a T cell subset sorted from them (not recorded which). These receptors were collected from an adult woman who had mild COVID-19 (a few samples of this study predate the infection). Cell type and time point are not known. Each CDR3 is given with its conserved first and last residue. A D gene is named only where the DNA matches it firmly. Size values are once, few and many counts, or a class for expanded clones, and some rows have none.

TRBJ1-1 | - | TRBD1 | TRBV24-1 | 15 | CATSTGDTMNTEAFF | TGTGCCACCTCGACAGGGGATACCATGAACACTGAAGCTTTCTTT
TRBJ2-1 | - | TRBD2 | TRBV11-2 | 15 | CASSLVPSGRGEQFF | TGTGCCAGCAGCTTAGTTCCTAGCGGGAGAGGTGAGCAGTTCTTC
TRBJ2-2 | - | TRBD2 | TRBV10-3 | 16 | CAISEPLADNTGELFF | TGTGCCATCAGTGAGCCCCTAGCGGACAACACCGGGGAGCTGTTTTTT
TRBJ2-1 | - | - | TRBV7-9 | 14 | CASSADSSYNEQFF | TGTGCCAGCAGCGCGGACAGCTCCTACAATGAGCAGTTCTTC
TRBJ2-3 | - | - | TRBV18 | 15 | CASSADYLSTDTQFF | TGTGCCAGCTCAGCGGACTATCTCAGCACAGATACGCAGTTTTTT
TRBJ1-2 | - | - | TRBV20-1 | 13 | CSARRDASFGYTF | TGCAGTGCTAGAAGGGACGCTAGTTTTGGCTACACCTTC
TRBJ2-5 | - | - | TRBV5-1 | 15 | CASSLSRGARETQYF | TGCGCCAGCAGCTTGAGCAGGGGCGCTAGGGAGACCCAGTACTTC
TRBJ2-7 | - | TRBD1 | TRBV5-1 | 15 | CASSLEGQNLYEQYF | TGCGCCAGCAGCTTGGAGGGACAGAATCTCTACGAGCAGTACTTC
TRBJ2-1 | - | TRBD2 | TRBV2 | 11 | CASKAGNEQFF | TGTGCCAGCAAAGCGGGGAATGAGCAGTTCTTC
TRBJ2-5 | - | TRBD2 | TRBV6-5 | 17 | CASSYSVASGRGETQYF | TGTGCCAGCAGTTACTCGGTGGCTAGCGGGAGGGGAGAGACCCAGTACTTC
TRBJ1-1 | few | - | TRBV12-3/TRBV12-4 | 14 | CASRVQHRNTEAFF | TGTGCCAGCAGAGTCCAGCACAGGAACACTGAAGCTTTCTTT
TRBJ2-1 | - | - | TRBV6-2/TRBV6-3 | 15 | CASSRAFLVNNEQFF | TGTGCCAGCAGCCGAGCATTTTTAGTAAACAATGAGCAGTTCTTC
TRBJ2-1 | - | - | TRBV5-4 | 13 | CATGTPSYNEQFF | TGTGCCACAGGGACCCCCTCCTACAATGAGCAGTTCTTC
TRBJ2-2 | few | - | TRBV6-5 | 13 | CATSRRVWAELFF | TGTGCCACCTCTCGACGGGTCTGGGCTGAGCTGTTTTTT
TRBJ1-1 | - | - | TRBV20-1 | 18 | CSARGEWRQRGIHTEAFF | TGCAGTGCTAGAGGAGAGTGGCGGCAGCGTGGAATCCACACTGAAGCTTTCTTT
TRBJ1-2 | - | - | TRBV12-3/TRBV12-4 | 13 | CASSSVAGGGYTF | TGTGCCAGCAGTTCCGTGGCTGGCGGCGGCTACACCTTC
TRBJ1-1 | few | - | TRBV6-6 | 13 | CASRQGYDTEAFF | TGTGCCAGCAGACAGGGTTACGACACTGAAGCTTTCTTT
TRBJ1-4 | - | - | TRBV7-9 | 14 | CASSRTSTNEKLFF | TGTGCCAGCAGCCGGACCTCAACTAATGAAAAACTGTTTTTT
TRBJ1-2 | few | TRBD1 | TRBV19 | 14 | CASKDRGGGYGYTF | TGTGCCAGCAAAGACAGGGGCGGTGGGTATGGCTACACCTTC
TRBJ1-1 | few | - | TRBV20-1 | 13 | CSARSGAGTEAFF | TGCAGTGCTAGGTCGGGGGCTGGCACTGAAGCTTTCTTT
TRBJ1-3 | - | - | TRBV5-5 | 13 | CASSRSVGNTIYF | TGTGCCAGCAGCCGGTCCGTCGGAAACACCATATATTTT
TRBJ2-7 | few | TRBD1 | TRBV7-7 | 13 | CASSFNTGAEQYF | TGTGCTAGCAGCTTTAATACAGGGGCCGAGCAGTACTTC
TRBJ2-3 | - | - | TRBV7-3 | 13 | CASSPNVADTQYF | TGTGCCAGCAGCCCTAACGTAGCTGATACGCAGTATTTT
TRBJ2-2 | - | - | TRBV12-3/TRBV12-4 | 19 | CASRPLGGLAISNTGELFF | TGTGCCAGCAGGCCTTTGGGGGGGCTCGCCATATCGAACACCGGGGAGCTGTTTTTT
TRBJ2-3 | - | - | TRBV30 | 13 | CAWSQGPTDTQYF | TGTGCCTGGAGTCAGGGACCCACAGATACGCAGTATTTT
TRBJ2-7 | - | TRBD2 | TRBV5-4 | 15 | CASSSGTSGLAEQYF | TGTGCCAGCAGCTCGGGGACTAGCGGGCTAGCTGAGCAGTACTTC